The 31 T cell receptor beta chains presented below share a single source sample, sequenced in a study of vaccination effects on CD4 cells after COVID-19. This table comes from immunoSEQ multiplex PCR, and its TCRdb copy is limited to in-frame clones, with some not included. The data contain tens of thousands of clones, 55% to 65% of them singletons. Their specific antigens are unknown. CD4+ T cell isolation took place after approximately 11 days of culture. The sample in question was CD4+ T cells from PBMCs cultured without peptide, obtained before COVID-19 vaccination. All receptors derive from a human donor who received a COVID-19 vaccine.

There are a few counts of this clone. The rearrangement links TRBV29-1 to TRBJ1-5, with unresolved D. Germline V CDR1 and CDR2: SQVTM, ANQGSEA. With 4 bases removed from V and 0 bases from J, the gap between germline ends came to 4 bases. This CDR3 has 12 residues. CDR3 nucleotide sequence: TGCAGCGTTGTGGATAGCAATCAGCCCCAGCATTTT. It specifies CSVVDSNQPQHF.

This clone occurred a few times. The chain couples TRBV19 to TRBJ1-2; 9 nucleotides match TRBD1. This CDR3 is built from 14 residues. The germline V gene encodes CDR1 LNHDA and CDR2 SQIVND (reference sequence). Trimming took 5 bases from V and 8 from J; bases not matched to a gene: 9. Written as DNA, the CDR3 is TGTGCCAGTAGTTTCCCCGGGACAGGGATCGGCTACACCTTC. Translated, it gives CASSFPGTGIGYTF.

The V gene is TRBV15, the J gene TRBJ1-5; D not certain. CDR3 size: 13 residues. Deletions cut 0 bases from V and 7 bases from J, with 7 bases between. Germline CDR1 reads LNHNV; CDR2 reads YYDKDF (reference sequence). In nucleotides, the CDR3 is TGTGCCACCAGCAGAGATCCCTACCAGCCCCAGCATTTT. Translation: CATSRDPYQPQHF.

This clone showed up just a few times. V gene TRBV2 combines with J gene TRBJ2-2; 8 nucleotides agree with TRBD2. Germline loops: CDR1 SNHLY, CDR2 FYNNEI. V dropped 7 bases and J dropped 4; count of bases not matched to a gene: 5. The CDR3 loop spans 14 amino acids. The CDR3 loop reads CASNGRATTGELFF. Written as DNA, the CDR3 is TGTGCCAGCAACGGGAGGGCCACCACCGGGGAGCTGTTTTTT.

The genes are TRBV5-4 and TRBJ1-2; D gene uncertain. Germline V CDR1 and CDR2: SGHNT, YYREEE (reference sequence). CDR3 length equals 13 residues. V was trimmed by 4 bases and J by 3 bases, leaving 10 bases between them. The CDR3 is CASSQQVDYGYTF. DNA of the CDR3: TGTGCCAGCAGCCAGCAGGTGGACTATGGCTACACCTTC.

The CDR3 bases are TGTGCCAGCAGTGAATTTATACAGGGGGCAAGAGAGACCCAGTACTTC. It translates to CASSEFIQGARETQYF. This chain joins TRBV6-1 and TRBJ2-5, with 9 bases that match TRBD1. After removal of 2 bases from V and 4 bases from J, the junction contained 8 bases not matched to a gene. From germline, CDR1 is MNHNS and CDR2 SASEGT. The CDR3 runs 16 residues.

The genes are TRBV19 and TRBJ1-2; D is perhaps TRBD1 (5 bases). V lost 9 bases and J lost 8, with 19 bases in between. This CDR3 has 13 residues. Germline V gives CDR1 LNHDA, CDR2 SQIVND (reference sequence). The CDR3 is CASRGGGFEGYTF. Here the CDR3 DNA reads TGTGCCAGCCGAGGCGGGGGATTTGAGGGCTACACCTTC.

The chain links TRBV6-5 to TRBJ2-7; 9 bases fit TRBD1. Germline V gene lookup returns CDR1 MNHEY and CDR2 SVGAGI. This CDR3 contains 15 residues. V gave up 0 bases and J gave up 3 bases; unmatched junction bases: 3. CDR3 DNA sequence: TGTGCCAGCAGTTACTCGGAGACAGGGGGCTACGAGCAGTACTTC. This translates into CASSYSETGGYEQYF.

The CDR3 DNA reads TGCGCCAGCAGCTTGGTTCGCGGGGGGACCGGGGAGCTGTTTTTT. Translation: CASSLVRGGTGELFF. This chain joins TRBV5-1 and TRBJ2-2, with 8 bases aligning to TRBD2. CDR3 length equals 15 residues. V lost 0 bases, J lost 5 bases, and 3 bases stayed unmatched. Germline V gene data show CDR1 as SGHRS and CDR2 as YFSETQ.

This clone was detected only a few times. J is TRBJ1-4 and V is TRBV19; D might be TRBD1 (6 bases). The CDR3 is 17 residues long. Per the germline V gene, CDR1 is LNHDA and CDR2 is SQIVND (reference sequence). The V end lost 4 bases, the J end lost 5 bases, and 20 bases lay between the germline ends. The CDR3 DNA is TGTGCCAGTAGTAATGGGGAGGCAGGGGACGACAATGAAAAACTGTTTTTT. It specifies CASSNGEAGDDNEKLFF.

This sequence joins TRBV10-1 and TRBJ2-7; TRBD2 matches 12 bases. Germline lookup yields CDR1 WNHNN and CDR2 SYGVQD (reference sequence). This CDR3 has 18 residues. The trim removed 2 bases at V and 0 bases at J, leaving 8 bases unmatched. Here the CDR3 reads CASSEISSGRGGSYEQYF. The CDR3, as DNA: TGCGCCAGCAGTGAGATATCTAGCGGGAGGGGGGGCTCCTACGAGCAGTACTTC.

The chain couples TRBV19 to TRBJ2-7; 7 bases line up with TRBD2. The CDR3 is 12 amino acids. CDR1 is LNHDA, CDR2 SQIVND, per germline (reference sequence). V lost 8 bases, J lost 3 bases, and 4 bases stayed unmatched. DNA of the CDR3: TGTGCCAGTGACGGGGGGAACTACGAGCAGTACTTC. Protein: CASDGGNYEQYF. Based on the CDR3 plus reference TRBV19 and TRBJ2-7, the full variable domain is DGGITQSPKYLFRKEGQNVTLSCEQNLNHDAMYWYRQDPGQGLRLIYYSQIVNDFQKGDIAEGYSVSREKKESFPLTVTSAQKNPTAFYLCASDGGNYEQYFGPGTRLTVT.

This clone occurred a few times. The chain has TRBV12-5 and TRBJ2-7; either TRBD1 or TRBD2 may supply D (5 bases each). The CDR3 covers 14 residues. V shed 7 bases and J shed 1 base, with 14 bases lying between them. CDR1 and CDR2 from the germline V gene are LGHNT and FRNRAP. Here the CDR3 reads CASAFGTGSYEQYF. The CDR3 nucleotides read TGTGCTAGTGCCTTTGGGACGGGTTCCTACGAGCAGTACTTC.

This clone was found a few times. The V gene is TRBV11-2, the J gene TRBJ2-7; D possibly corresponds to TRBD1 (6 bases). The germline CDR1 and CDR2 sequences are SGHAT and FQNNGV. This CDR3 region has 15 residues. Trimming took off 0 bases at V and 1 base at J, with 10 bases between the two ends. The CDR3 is CASSLDGQPSYEQYF. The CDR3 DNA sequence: TGTGCCAGCAGCTTAGACGGACAGCCGTCCTACGAGCAGTACTTC.

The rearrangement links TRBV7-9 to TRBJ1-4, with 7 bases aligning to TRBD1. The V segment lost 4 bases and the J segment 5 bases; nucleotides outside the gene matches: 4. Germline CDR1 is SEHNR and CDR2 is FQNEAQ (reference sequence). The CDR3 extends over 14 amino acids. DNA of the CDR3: TGTGCCAGCAGCTGGGACAGCCACAATGAAAAACTGTTTTTT. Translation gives CASSWDSHNEKLFF. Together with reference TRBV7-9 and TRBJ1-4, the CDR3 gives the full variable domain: DTGVSQNPRHKITKRGQNVTFRCDPISEHNRLYWYRQTLGQGPEFLTYFQNEAQLEKSRLLSDRFSAERPKGSFSTLEIQRTEQGDSAMYLCASSWDSHNEKLFFGSGTQLSVL.

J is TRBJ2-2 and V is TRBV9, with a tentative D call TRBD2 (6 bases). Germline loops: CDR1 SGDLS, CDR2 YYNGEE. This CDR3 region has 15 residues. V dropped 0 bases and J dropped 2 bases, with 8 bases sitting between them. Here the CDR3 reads CASSVDGRNTGELFF. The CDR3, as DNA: TGTGCCAGCAGCGTAGACGGGAGAAACACCGGGGAGCTGTTTTTT.

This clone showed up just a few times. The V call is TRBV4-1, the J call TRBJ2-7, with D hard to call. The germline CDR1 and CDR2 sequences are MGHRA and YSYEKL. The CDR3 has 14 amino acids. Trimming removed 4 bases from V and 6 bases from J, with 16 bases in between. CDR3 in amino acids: CASSPRPPPSEQYF. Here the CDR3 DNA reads TGCGCCAGCAGCCCCCGCCCTCCGCCCAGCGAGCAGTACTTC.

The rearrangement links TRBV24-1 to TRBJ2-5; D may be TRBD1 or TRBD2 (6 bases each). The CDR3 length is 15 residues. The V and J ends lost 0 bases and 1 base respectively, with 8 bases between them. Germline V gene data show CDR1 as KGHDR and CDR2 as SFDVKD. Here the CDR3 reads CATSDLGGGQETQYF. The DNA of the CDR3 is TGTGCCACCAGTGATTTGGGAGGGGGCCAAGAGACCCAGTACTTC.

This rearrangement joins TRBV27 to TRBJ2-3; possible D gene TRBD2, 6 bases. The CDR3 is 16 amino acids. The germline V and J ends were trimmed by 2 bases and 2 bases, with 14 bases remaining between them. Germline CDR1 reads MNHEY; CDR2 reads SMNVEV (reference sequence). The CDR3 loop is CASSLRREILTDTQYF. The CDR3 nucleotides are TGTGCCAGCAGTTTAAGGCGGGAAATCCTCACAGATACGCAGTATTTT.

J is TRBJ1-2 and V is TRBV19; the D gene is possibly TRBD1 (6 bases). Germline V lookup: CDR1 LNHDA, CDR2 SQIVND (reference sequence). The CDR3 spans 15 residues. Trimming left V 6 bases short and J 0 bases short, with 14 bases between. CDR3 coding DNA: TGTGCCAGTAGCCTAAAAGGACAGTCTAACTATGGCTACACCTTC. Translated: CASSLKGQSNYGYTF.

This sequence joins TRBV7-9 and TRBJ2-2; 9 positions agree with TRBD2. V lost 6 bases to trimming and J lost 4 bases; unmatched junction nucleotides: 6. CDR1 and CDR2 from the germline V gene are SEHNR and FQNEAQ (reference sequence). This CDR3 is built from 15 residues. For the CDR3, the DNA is TGTGCCAGCAGAAGACTAGCGGAGTTCACCGGGGAGCTGTTTTTT. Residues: CASRRLAEFTGELFF.

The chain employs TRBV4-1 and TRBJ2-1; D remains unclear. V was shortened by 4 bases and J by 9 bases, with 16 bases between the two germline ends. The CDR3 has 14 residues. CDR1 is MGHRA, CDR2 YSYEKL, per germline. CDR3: CASSPMVLDREQFF. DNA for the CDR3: TGCGCCAGCAGCCCTATGGTCCTAGACCGTGAGCAGTTCTTC.

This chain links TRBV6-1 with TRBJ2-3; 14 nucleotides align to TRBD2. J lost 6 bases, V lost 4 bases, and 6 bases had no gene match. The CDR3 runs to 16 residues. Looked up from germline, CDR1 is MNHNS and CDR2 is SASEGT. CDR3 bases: TGTGCCAGCAGTGCGGGACTAGCGGGGGTACGTGATACGCAGTATTTT. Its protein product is CASSAGLAGVRDTQYF.

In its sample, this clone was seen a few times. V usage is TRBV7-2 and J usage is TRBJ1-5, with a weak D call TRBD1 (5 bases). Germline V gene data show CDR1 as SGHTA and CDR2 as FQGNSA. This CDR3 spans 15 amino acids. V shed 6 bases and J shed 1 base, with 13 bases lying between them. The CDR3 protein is CASRQWGGSNQPQHF. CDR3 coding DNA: TGTGCCAGCAGGCAGTGGGGGGGAAGCAATCAGCCCCAGCATTTT.

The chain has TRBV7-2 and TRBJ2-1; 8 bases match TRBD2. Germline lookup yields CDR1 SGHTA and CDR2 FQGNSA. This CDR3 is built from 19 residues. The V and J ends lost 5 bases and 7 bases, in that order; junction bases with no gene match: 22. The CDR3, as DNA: TGTGCCAGCAGCCGTTATACCGGAGCGGGAGCCGTTTTTGGTAATGAGCAGTTCTTC. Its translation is CASSRYTGAGAVFGNEQFF.

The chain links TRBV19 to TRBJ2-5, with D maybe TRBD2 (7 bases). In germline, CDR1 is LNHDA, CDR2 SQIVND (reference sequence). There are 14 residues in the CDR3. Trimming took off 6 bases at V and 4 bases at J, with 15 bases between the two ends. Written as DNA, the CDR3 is TGTGCCAGTAGCCGCCGGGCGGGGGCAGAGACCCAGTACTTC. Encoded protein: CASSRRAGAETQYF.

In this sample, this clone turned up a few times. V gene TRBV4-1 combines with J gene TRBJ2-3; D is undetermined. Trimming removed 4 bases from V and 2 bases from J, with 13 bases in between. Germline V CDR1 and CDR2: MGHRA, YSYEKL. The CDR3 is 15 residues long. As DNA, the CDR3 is TGCGCCAGCAGCCCTAGAAGCCCACCCACAGATACGCAGTATTTT. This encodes CASSPRSPPTDTQYF.

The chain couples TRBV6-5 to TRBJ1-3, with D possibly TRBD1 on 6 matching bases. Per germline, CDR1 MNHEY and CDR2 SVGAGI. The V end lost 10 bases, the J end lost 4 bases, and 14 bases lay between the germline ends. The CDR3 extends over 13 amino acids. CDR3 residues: CATAWQGGNTIYF. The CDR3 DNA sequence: TGTGCCACCGCGTGGCAGGGGGGAAACACCATATATTTT.

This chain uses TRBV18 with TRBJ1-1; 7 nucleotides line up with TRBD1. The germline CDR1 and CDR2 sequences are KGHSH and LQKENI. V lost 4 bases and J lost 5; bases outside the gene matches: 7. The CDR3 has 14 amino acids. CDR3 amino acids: CASSRDRVRTEAFF. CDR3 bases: TGTGCCAGCTCACGCGACAGGGTAAGGACTGAAGCTTTCTTT.

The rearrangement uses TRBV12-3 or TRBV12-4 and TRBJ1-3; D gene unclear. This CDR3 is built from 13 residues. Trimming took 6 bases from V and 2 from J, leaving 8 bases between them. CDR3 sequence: CASSSVAGNTIYF. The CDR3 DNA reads TGTGCCAGCAGCTCCGTGGCTGGAAACACCATATATTTT.

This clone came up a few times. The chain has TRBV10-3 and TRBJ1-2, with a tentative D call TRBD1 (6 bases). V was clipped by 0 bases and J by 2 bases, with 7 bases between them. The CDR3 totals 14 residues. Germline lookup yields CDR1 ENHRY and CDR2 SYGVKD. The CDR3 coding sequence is TGTGCCATCAGTGAGTCCCAGGGGAACTATGGCTACACCTTC. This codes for CAISESQGNYGYTF.